Listed here are 18 T cell receptor beta chains from one sample, sequenced in a study of shared clonotypes between healthy human individuals. CD45RO-negative, CCR7-positively selected cells formed the naive CD8 fraction, excluding terminally differentiated effector memory CD45RA+ cells. Some clones are missing from TCRdb's copy, which holds only in-frame ones; the method was immunoSEQ multiplex PCR. The table shows 1.5 million to 2.5 million clones, with over 85% occurring only once. Sample: naive CD8+ T cells sorted from blood. The receptors come from a man between 18 and 35 years old in good health.

The chain employs TRBV7-6 and TRBJ2-5; D remains unclear. V lost 1 base to trimming and J lost 5 bases, with 14 bases between them. This CDR3 contains 15 residues. Germline V gene data show CDR1 as SGHVS and CDR2 as FNYEAQ. The CDR3 loop is CASSLESRWWETQYF. The CDR3 region has the DNA TGTGCCAGCAGCTTAGAAAGCCGATGGTGGGAGACCCAGTACTTC.

The gene calls are TRBV30 and TRBJ1-2; TRBD1 might be the D (6 bases). CDR3 length equals 15 residues. V was cut by 5 bases and J by 5 bases, with 21 bases left in between. Germline V gene lookup returns CDR1 GTSNPN and CDR2 SVGIG (reference sequence). In DNA, the CDR3 is TGTGCCTGGGACCCGCTGGGGGGGCCTGGATATGGCTACACCTTC. Translation gives CAWDPLGGPGYGYTF. Complete variable domain (other parts from reference TRBV30 and TRBJ1-2): SQTIHQWPATLVQPVGSPLSLECTVEGTSNPNLYWYRQAAGRGLQLLFYSVGIGQISSEVPQNLSASRPQDRQFILSSKKLLLSDSGFYLCAWDPLGGPGYGYTFGSGTRLTVV.

The DNA for the CDR3 is TGTGCCAGCAGCGTAGGATGGAGCACAGATACGCAGTATTTT. Its protein is CASSVGWSTDTQYF. The J gene is TRBJ2-3, the V gene TRBV7-6; D is undetermined. V lost 5 bases to trimming and J lost 0 bases, with 9 bases between them. CDR1 and CDR2 from the germline V gene are SGHVS and FNYEAQ. The CDR3 covers 14 residues.

The chain has TRBV11-2 and TRBJ2-5; D is unclear. The CDR3 runs 16 residues. Germline V gives CDR1 SGHAT, CDR2 FQNNGV. The germline V and J ends were trimmed by 0 bases and 5 bases, with 16 bases remaining between them. The DNA for the CDR3 is TGTGCCAGCAGCTTAGATCGTTGGCAGACGGAGGAGACCCAGTACTTC. This translates into CASSLDRWQTEETQYF.

The chain joins TRBV28 to TRBJ1-2; D ambiguous. Germline values: CDR1 MDHEN, CDR2 SYDVKM. V lost 5 bases, J lost 3 bases, and 10 bases lay in between. CDR3 length equals 13 residues. CDR3 sequence reads: CASSTTGDYGYTF. CDR3 DNA sequence: TGTGCCAGCAGTACAACTGGGGACTATGGCTACACCTTC.

V usage is TRBV9 and J usage is TRBJ2-2; 12 bases fit TRBD2. Germline lookup yields CDR1 SGDLS and CDR2 YYNGEE. CDR3 length: 17 residues. V trimming: 3 bases; J trimming: 4 bases; junction bases outside the gene matches: 7. The CDR3 sequence is CASSGSSGGVPTGELFF. CDR3 in DNA: TGTGCCAGCAGCGGATCTAGCGGGGGGGTTCCCACCGGGGAGCTGTTTTTT.

This clone was seen a few times. The CDR3 nucleotides read TGTGCCAGCAGTTACAGAGTCGCCCGGGAGCTGTTTTTT. This translates into CASSYRVARELFF. This chain uses TRBV6-5 with TRBJ2-2; D not certain. CDR3 length equals 13 residues. Trimming removed 2 bases at V and 9 bases at J, with 10 bases between. Germline V CDR1 and CDR2: MNHEY, SVGAGI.

The gene calls are TRBV14 and TRBJ2-7; D unresolved. V lost 5 bases and J lost 7, with 15 bases in between. Germline-derived CDR1 and CDR2 are SGHDN and FVKESK. CDR3 size: 13 residues. The chain's CDR3 is CASSWSSLGEQYF. The CDR3 coding sequence is TGTGCCAGCAGCTGGTCGTCGTTGGGAGAGCAGTACTTC.

This clone came up once. This sequence joins TRBV11-1 and TRBJ1-2; 7 bases align to TRBD1. Germline trimming cut 2 bases from V and 4 bases from J; bases unmatched to any gene: 4. Germline lookup yields CDR1 SGHAT and CDR2 FQDESV (reference sequence). This CDR3 region has 14 residues. CDR3 region: CASSLTQGGYGYTF. For the CDR3, the DNA is TGTGCCAGCAGCTTAACGCAGGGGGGCTATGGCTACACCTTC.

The V gene is TRBV27, the J gene TRBJ2-3; 9 bases match TRBD2. The CDR3 loop spans 16 amino acids. Germline V gene data show CDR1 as MNHEY and CDR2 as SMNVEV (reference sequence). Germline trimming cut 1 base from V and 1 base from J; bases unmatched to any gene: 3. The CDR3 region is CASSLLVAGGTDTQYF. CDR3 nucleotide sequence: TGTGCCAGCAGTTTATTAGTAGCGGGGGGCACAGATACGCAGTATTTT.

To note about this clone: Other nucleotide sequences from this sample produce the same CDR3. The chain couples TRBV13 to TRBJ2-3; TRBD2 matches at 10 bases. This CDR3 has 15 residues. With 1 base clipped from V and 3 bases from J, the junction kept 1 base outside the gene matches. Germline loops: CDR1 PRHDT, CDR2 FYEKMQ (reference sequence). Here the CDR3 reads CASSLELAGTDTQYF. The DNA of the CDR3 is TGTGCCAGCAGCTTAGAACTAGCGGGAACAGATACGCAGTATTTT.

This clone was counted only a few times. Other DNA sequences in the sample encode the same CDR3. V usage is TRBV4-1 and J usage is TRBJ2-7; 9 bases map to TRBD2. Unmatched junction bases numbered 3, after V lost 1 base and J lost 2 bases. Germline assignment: CDR1 MGHRA and CDR2 YSYEKL. The CDR3 is made up of 15 amino acids. The CDR3 nucleotides are TGCGCCAGCAGCCAAGGGGCTAGCGGGGCCTACGAGCAGTACTTC. As protein: CASSQGASGAYEQYF.

V gene TRBV10-3 combines with J gene TRBJ1-4, with TRBD1 identical over 9 bases. This CDR3 region has 17 residues. The germline gives CDR1 ENHRY, CDR2 SYGVKD. The V gene end was trimmed by 9 bases and the J gene end by 8 bases; junction bases not matched to a gene: 19. For the CDR3, the DNA is TGTGCCATATCTATGGATCCCTCGGGACAGGGAGCCGAAAAACTGTTTTTT. Translation: CAISMDPSGQGAEKLFF.

The chain combines TRBV6-1 with TRBJ1-2; D is ambiguous. The CDR3 loop spans 10 amino acids. V was shortened by 10 bases and J by 2 bases, with 5 bases between the two germline ends. Looked up from germline, CDR1 is MNHNS and CDR2 is SASEGT. Here the CDR3 reads CATLNYGYTF. For the CDR3, the DNA is TGTGCCACCCTCAACTATGGCTACACCTTC.

The chain carries TRBV27 and TRBJ1-5; D possibly corresponds to TRBD1 (5 bases). Germline-derived CDR1 and CDR2 are MNHEY and SMNVEV (reference sequence). The ends were cut back, 6 bases at V and 0 bases at J, with 12 bases in the middle. This CDR3 spans 15 amino acids. In DNA form, the CDR3 reads TGTGCCAGCAGACCCCTGGGGACTAGCAATCAGCCCCAGCATTTT. Amino acid sequence: CASRPLGTSNQPQHF.

This chain uses TRBV29-1 with TRBJ2-3; 14 bases are a match to TRBD2. Germline lookup yields CDR1 SQVTM and CDR2 ANQGSEA. The junction had 8 bases not matched to a gene; V was cut back by 8 bases and J by 4 bases. This CDR3 region has 15 residues. CDR3 bases: TGCAGCTTCTCCGGGACTAGCGGGAGTGCAGATACGCAGTATTTT. Translation: CSFSGTSGSADTQYF.

The CDR3 DNA is TGTGCCAGCAGCCCCGGTGGCGGGGGGCCGAGGGAGCAGTACTTC. This sequence encodes CASSPGGGGPREQYF. The chain couples TRBV13 to TRBJ2-7, with TRBD2 matching over 8 bases. This CDR3 contains 15 residues. Germline CDR1 and CDR2: PRHDT and FYEKMQ (reference sequence). After removal of 5 bases from V and 7 bases from J, the junction contained 13 bases not matched to a gene.

The V and J genes are TRBV6-6 and TRBJ1-2; maybe TRBD1 (5 bases). CDR3 length: 15 residues. Per germline, CDR1 MNHNY and CDR2 SVGAGI (reference sequence). Trimming left V 5 bases short and J 7 bases short, with 20 bases between. The DNA of the CDR3 is TGTGCCAGCAGTACGATGGACATGCCCCATGGTGGCTACACCTTC. This gives the protein CASSTMDMPHGGYTF.